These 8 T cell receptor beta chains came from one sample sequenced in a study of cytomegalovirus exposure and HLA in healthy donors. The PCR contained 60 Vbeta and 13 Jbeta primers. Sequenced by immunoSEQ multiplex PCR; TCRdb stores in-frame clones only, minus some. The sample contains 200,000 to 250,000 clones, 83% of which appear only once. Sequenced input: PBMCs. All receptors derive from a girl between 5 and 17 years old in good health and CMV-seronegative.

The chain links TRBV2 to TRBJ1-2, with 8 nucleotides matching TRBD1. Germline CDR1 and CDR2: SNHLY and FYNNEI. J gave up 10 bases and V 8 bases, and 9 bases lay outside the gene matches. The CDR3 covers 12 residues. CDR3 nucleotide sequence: TGTGCCAGCTTGGACAGGGCGTTGGACTACACCTTC. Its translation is CASLDRALDYTF.

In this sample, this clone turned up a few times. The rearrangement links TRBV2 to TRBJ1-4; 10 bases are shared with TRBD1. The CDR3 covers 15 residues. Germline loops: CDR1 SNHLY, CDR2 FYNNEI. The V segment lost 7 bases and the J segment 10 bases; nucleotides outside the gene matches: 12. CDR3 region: CASILQTGGAGKLFF. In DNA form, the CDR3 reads TGTGCCAGCATCCTACAGACAGGGGGCGCGGGAAAACTGTTTTTT.

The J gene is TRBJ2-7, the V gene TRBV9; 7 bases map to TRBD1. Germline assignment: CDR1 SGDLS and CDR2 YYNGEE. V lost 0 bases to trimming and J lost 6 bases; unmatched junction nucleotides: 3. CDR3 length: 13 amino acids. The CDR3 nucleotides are TGTGCCAGCAGCGTAGAACAGGGGTTCGAGCAGTACTTC. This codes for CASSVEQGFEQYF.

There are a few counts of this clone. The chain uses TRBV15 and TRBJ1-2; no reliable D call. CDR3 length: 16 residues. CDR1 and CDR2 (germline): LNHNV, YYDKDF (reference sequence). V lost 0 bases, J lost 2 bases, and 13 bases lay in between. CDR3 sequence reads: CATSRDIGLQNYGYTF. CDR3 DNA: TGTGCCACCAGCAGAGATATAGGACTCCAAAACTATGGCTACACCTTC.

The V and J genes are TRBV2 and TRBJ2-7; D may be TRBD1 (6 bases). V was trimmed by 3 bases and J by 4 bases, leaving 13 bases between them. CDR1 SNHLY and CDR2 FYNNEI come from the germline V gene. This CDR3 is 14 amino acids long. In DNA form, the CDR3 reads TGTGCCAGCAGTGACTACACAGGGCCTTACGAGCAGTACTTC. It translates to CASSDYTGPYEQYF.

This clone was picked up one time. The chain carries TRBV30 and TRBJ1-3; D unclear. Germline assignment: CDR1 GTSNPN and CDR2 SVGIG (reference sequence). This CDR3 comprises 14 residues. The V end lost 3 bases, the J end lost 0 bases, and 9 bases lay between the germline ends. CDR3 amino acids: CAWRVASSGNTIYF. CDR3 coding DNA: TGTGCCTGGAGGGTCGCCAGCTCTGGAAACACCATATATTTT.

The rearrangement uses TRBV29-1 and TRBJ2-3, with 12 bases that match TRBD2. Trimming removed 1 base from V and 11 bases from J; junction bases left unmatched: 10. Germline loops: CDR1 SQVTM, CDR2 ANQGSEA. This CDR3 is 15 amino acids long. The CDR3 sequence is CSVEGQWTSGIVQYF. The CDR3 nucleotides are TGCAGCGTTGAAGGGCAATGGACTAGCGGGATTGTGCAGTATTTT.

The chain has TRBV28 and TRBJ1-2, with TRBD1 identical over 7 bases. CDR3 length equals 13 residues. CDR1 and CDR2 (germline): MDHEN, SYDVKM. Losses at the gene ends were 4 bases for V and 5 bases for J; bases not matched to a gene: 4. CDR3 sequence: CASSSTGKYGYTF. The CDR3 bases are TGTGCCAGCAGTTCGACAGGGAAGTATGGCTACACCTTC.